This T cell receptor beta chain was captured in a study of T cell responses to AZD1222 COVID-19 vaccine. V dropped 7 bases and J dropped 10 bases, with 20 bases sitting between them. This CDR3 has 15 residues. CDR1 MNHEY and CDR2 SVGAGI come from the germline V gene. Sequencing used immunoSEQ multiplex PCR; TCRdb keeps in-frame clones, though not all of them. This table has about 110,000 clones, about nine tenths appearing once. The clonotype was recovered from an adult in good health. The chain employs TRBV6-5 and TRBJ1-6; D might be TRBD1 (5 bases). This material consisted of peripheral blood, taken on day 0 of AZD1222 vaccination. DNA of the CDR3: TGTGCCAGCACTCCTGGGGATGGGGGAGGATCACCCCTCCACTTT. It codes for CASTPGDGGGSPLHF.